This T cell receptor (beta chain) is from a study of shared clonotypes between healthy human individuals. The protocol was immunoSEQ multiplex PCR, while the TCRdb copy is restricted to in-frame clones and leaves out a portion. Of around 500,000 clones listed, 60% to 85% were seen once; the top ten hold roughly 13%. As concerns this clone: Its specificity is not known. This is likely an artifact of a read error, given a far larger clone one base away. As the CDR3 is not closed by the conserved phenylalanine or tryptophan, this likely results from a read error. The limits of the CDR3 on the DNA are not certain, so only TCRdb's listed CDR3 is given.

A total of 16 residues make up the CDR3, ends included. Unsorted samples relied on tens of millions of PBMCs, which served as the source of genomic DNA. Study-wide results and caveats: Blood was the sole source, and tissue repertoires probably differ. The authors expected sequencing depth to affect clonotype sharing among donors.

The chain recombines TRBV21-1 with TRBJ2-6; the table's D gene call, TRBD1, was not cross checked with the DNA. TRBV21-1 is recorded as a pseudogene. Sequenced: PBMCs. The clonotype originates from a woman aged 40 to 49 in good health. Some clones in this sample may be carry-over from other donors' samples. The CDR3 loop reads CASSKVGISGANVLTS.